This T cell receptor (beta chain) emerged from a study of OX40 agonist ivuxolimab in advanced cancers. Study overall: The patients received ivuxolimab by intravenous route every 2 weeks at 0.01 to 10 mg/kg.

Autoimmune disease history or systemic immunosuppression meant exclusion. A remark on this clone: Its antigen is still unknown.

The V gene end was trimmed by 5 bases and the J gene end by 13 bases; junction bases not matched to a gene: 3. The CDR3 has 12 residues. Germline CDR1 is SGDLS and CDR2 is YYNGEE. Study results and limitations: In CD8+ T cells, expanded clones were on average more numerous than in CD4+. Among the nonresponders, some also had low normalized T-cell clonal expansion.

Here immunoSEQ multiplex PCR was the method, and the copy in TCRdb shows in-frame clones only, minus some. The data hold roughly 71,000 clones, with around 85% observed a single time. The sequencing used CD4+ or CD8+ T cells sorted from blood, collected in a trial of the OX40 agonist ivuxolimab. The receptor was isolated from an adult with an advanced solid tumor such as melanoma, head and neck, liver or kidney cancer. The rearrangement joins TRBV9 to TRBJ1-6; 10 nucleotides align to TRBD1. Written as DNA, the CDR3 is TGTGCCAGCAGTTTGGACAGGGGGCCCCTCCACTTT. Translating gives CASSLDRGPLHF.